The 32 T cell receptor beta chains below all came from one sample that was sequenced in a study of T cells after yellow fever vaccination. TCRdb reprocessed the 5' RACE reads via MiXCR and lists one record per CDR3 protein. This sample has around 610,000 distinct CDR3 sequences, with about 14% found just once. The sequences come from PBMCs, collected on the day of the yellow fever booster vaccination. Every receptor here comes from a man younger than 40 who received the YFV17D yellow fever vaccine.

This clonotype appeared a single time. V usage is TRBV19 and J usage is TRBJ2-3, with TRBD1 matching 11 bases. Per the germline V gene, CDR1 is LNHDA and CDR2 is SQIVND (reference sequence). The CDR3 extends over 16 amino acids. The J segment lost 7 bases and the V segment lost 3 bases, leaving 9 bases of the junction unmatched. As DNA, the CDR3 is TGTGCCAGTAGTATTGGACAGGGGGCGTTGGGAAATACGCAGTATTTT. Translation gives CASSIGQGALGNTQYF.

This clonotype was detected a few times. This chain joins TRBV18 and TRBJ2-1; D unclear. Trimming left V 4 bases short and J 0 bases short, with 13 bases between. This CDR3 comprises 16 residues. CDR1 and CDR2 (germline): KGHSH, LQKENI. CDR3 loop: CASSLSAIPSYNEQFF. CDR3 DNA sequence: TGTGCCAGCTCACTATCCGCCATCCCCTCCTACAATGAGCAGTTCTTC.

This clonotype was counted a few times. The chain employs TRBV28 and TRBJ2-7; D is tentatively TRBD1 or TRBD2 (5 bases each). This CDR3 has 12 residues. Germline V gene lookup returns CDR1 MDHEN and CDR2 SYDVKM. Trimming stripped 7 bases from V and 3 bases from J, with 10 bases between. CDR3 sequence reads: CASTGPLYEQYF. The DNA for the CDR3 is TGTGCCAGCACGGGACCACTCTACGAGCAGTACTTC. Drawing the rest from reference TRBV28 and TRBJ2-7, the complete variable domain is DVKVTQSSRYLVKRTGEKVFLECVQDMDHENMFWYRQDPGLGLRLIYFSYDVKMKEKGDIPEGYSVSREKKERFSLILESASTNQTSMYLCASTGPLYEQYFGPGTRLTVT.

This clonotype was seen a few times. The chain has TRBV4-3 and TRBJ2-7; possible D gene TRBD1, 6 bases. The V gene lost 0 bases and the J gene lost 6 bases, with 15 bases spanning the gap. Germline CDR1 reads LGHNA; CDR2 reads YSLEER. The CDR3 runs 15 residues. CDR3 loop: CASSQESGALGEQYF. The CDR3 DNA sequence: TGCGCCAGCAGCCAAGAGTCAGGGGCCCTGGGCGAGCAGTACTTC.

This chain joins TRBV5-1 and TRBJ2-5; 10 nucleotides align to TRBD1. CDR3 length: 14 amino acids. Germline V gene lookup returns CDR1 SGHRS and CDR2 YFSETQ. Losses at the gene ends were 7 bases for V and 5 bases for J; bases not matched to a gene: 8. The CDR3 reads CASHWGQGSETQYF. CDR3 bases: TGCGCCAGCCACTGGGGACAGGGGTCGGAGACCCAGTACTTC.

The chain carries TRBV25-1 and TRBJ2-3; 9 positions agree with TRBD2. Germline V gene lookup returns CDR1 MGHDK and CDR2 SYGVNS. Trimming cost V 3 bases and J 5 bases; bases outside gene matches: 6. The CDR3 consists of 15 residues. The CDR3, as DNA: TGTGCCAGCAGTGAGATCCTAGCGGGGCTAGATACGCAGTATTTT. This gives the protein CASSEILAGLDTQYF. Based on the CDR3 plus reference TRBV25-1 and TRBJ2-3, the full variable domain is EADIYQTPRYLVIGTGKKITLECSQTMGHDKMYWYQQDPGMELHLIHYSYGVNSTEKGDLSSESTVSRIRTEHFPLTLESARPSHTSQYLCASSEILAGLDTQYFGPGTRLTVL.

This chain uses TRBV15 with TRBJ2-7; TRBD1 agrees at 7 bases. The CDR3 sequence is 13 residues long. Germline lookup yields CDR1 LNHNV and CDR2 YYDKDF (reference sequence). With 7 bases clipped from V and 1 base from J, the junction kept 4 bases outside the gene matches. CDR3 DNA: TGTGCCACCATGGGGACAGAGTCCTACGAGCAGTACTTC. This gives the protein CATMGTESYEQYF.

In this sample, this clonotype turned up a few times. The rearrangement joins TRBV7-2 to TRBJ2-2, with 9 bases matching TRBD1. The CDR3 has 17 residues. In germline, CDR1 is SGHTA, CDR2 FQGNSA. Germline trimming cut 2 bases from V and 9 bases from J; bases unmatched to any gene: 13. The CDR3 loop reads CASSLSAQGANIRELFF. In nucleotides, the CDR3 is TGTGCCAGCAGCTTATCGGCACAGGGGGCGAATATCCGGGAGCTGTTTTTT. Based on the CDR3 plus reference TRBV7-2 and TRBJ2-2, the full variable domain is GAGVSQSPSNKVTEKGKDVELRCDPISGHTALYWYRQSLGQGLEFLIYFQGNSAPDKSGLPSDRFSAERTGGSVSTLTIQRTQQEDSAVYLCASSLSAQGANIRELFFGEGSRLTVL.

This clonotype appeared a few times. The chain employs TRBV7-9 and TRBJ2-1; the D is unclear. The CDR3 runs 9 residues. Trimming stripped 4 bases from V and 11 bases from J, with 3 bases between. Germline V gene data show CDR1 as SEHNR and CDR2 as FQNEAQ (reference sequence). As DNA, the CDR3 is TGTGCCAGCAGCTCCCAGCAGTTCTTC. Residues: CASSSQQFF. Complete variable domain (other parts from reference TRBV7-9 and TRBJ2-1): DTGVSQNPRHKITKRGQNVTFRCDPISEHNRLYWYRQTLGQGPEFLTYFQNEAQLEKSRLLSDRFSAERPKGSFSTLEIQRTEQGDSAMYLCASSSQQFFGPGTRLTVL.

This chain connects TRBV7-2 to TRBJ2-7; D is perhaps TRBD2 (6 bases). CDR1 and CDR2 (germline): SGHTA, FQGNSA. This CDR3 spans 14 amino acids. Trimming removed 1 base from V and 3 bases from J, with 10 bases in between. CDR3 in amino acids: CASSLDVGSYEQYF. The CDR3 nucleotides are TGTGCCAGCAGCTTAGATGTCGGGAGCTACGAGCAGTACTTC.

The table lists this clonotype with a few counts. Here the CDR3 reads CASRAWNEQYF. Here the CDR3 DNA reads TGTGCCAGCAGGGCTTGGAACGAGCAGTACTTC. The rearrangement uses TRBV12-3 or TRBV12-4 and TRBJ2-7; D is undetermined. The V and J ends lost 6 bases and 5 bases respectively, with 8 bases between them. The CDR3 length is 11 residues.

This clonotype was recorded a few times. This chain joins TRBV29-1 and TRBJ2-7, with D tentatively TRBD2 (5 bases). The V gene lost 5 bases and the J gene lost 3 bases, with 14 bases spanning the gap. CDR3 length equals 13 residues. Germline V lookup: CDR1 SQVTM, CDR2 ANQGSEA. The CDR3, as DNA: TGCAGCGTTCTAGCTCCCGGAGACTACGAGCAGTACTTC. The encoded protein is CSVLAPGDYEQYF.

This clonotype occurred a few times. The junction departs from germline at one end; a sequencing error may be responsible. The chain carries TRBV20-1 and TRBJ1-2, with no clear D. The CDR3 runs 9 residues. Germline V CDR1 and CDR2: DFQATT, SNEGSKA (reference sequence). CDR3 protein: CQSNYGYTF. As DNA, the CDR3 is TGTCAGAGTAACTATGGCTACACCTTC.

There are a few counts of this clonotype. The V gene is TRBV20-1, the J gene TRBJ2-1, with 10 positions matching TRBD2. Germline V gives CDR1 DFQATT, CDR2 SNEGSKA (reference sequence). CDR3 length: 15 amino acids. Trimming cost V 6 bases and J 7 bases; bases outside gene matches: 12. CDR3 DNA: TGCAGTGCATCTGCGAGCGGGAGGGCCTGGAATGAGCAGTTCTTC. As protein: CSASASGRAWNEQFF.

This clonotype has more than one count but fewer than ten. This CDR3 is CASSSTSAGETQYF. In nucleotides, the CDR3 is TGCGCCAGCAGCTCGACTAGCGCGGGGGAGACCCAGTACTTC. This chain connects TRBV5-1 to TRBJ2-5; 8 nucleotides align to TRBD2. The V gene end was trimmed by 3 bases and the J gene end by 5 bases; junction bases not matched to a gene: 6. The CDR3 is 14 amino acids. Germline V gives CDR1 SGHRS, CDR2 YFSETQ.

This clonotype occurred a few times. The V call is TRBV5-1, the J call TRBJ1-6; D gene uncertain. The V and J ends lost 5 bases and 7 bases respectively, with 10 bases between them. In germline, CDR1 is SGHRS, CDR2 YFSETQ. This CDR3 is 13 amino acids long. CDR3 residues: CASRPDFNSPLHF. The CDR3 nucleotides are TGCGCCAGCAGGCCGGACTTCAATTCACCCCTCCACTTT.

This clonotype was counted between two and nine times. This chain joins TRBV5-6 and TRBJ1-1; 7 bases line up with TRBD1. With 5 bases clipped from V and 1 base from J, the junction kept 5 bases outside the gene matches. The germline gives CDR1 SGHDT, CDR2 YYEEEE. The CDR3 is 14 residues long. CDR3 protein: CASRRGQANTEAFF. The CDR3 DNA follows: TGTGCCAGCAGACGAGGACAGGCGAACACTGAAGCTTTCTTT.

This clonotype was counted a few times. This sequence joins TRBV27 and TRBJ2-2; 7 bases are a match to TRBD2. Looked up from germline, CDR1 is MNHEY and CDR2 is SMNVEV (reference sequence). The CDR3 has 16 residues. V lost 6 bases, J lost 0 bases, and 7 bases stayed unmatched. CDR3 in DNA: TGTGCCAGCAGCCGCACTAGCGCGACGAACACCGGGGAGCTGTTTTTT. Translated: CASSRTSATNTGELFF.

With respect to this clonotype: With a much larger clone just one base away, this may be a read error. Likely a read error: the CDR3 ends without its conserved phenylalanine or tryptophan. V is TRBV7-2 and J is TRBJ2-7; D not resolved. The CDR3 sequence is 12 residues long. Germline V lookup: CDR1 SGHTA, CDR2 FQGNSA. Deletions cut 1 base from V and 4 bases from J, with 5 bases between. DNA of the CDR3: TGTGCCAGCAGCTTAGTTATTTACGAGCAGTACTAC. It specifies CASSLVIYEQYY.

This clonotype has just a few counts. This chain connects TRBV7-2 to TRBJ1-2; no definite D call. The germline V and J ends were trimmed by 5 bases and 6 bases, with 22 bases remaining between them. The germline CDR1 and CDR2 sequences are SGHTA and FQGNSA. CDR3 length: 16 amino acids. In nucleotides, the CDR3 is TGTGCCAGCAGCCAGCTACCCGGACTCGGGTGGGATGGCTACACCTTC. Translating gives CASSQLPGLGWDGYTF.

This rearrangement joins TRBV21-1 to TRBJ1-5. TRBV21-1 is an annotated pseudogene. The CDR3 loop spans 14 amino acids. The CDR3 DNA sequence: TGTGCCAGTTCCTGGGAGGGGAGGAATCAGCCCCAGCATTTT. Residues: CASSWEGRNQPQHF.

This clonotype was seen many times. The chain has TRBV12-3 or TRBV12-4 and TRBJ2-2, with D maybe TRBD1 (5 bases). V was shortened by 4 bases and J by 9 bases, with 15 bases between the two germline ends. The length of the CDR3 is 14 residues. Here the CDR3 DNA reads TGTGCCAGCAGTTCACAGGAGAAACACCGGGAGCTGTTTTTT. Amino acid sequence: CASSSQEKHRELFF.

This clonotype occurred a few times. The V and J genes are TRBV4-3 and TRBJ2-1, with 8 bases matching TRBD1. The CDR3 sequence is 17 residues long. Losses at the gene ends were 0 bases for V and 4 bases for J; bases not matched to a gene: 8. Looked up from germline, CDR1 is LGHNA and CDR2 is YSLEER. This chain's CDR3 is CASSQDLTGVVYNEQFF. The CDR3 region has the DNA TGCGCCAGCAGCCAAGACTTGACAGGGGTGGTATACAATGAGCAGTTCTTC.

This clonotype was counted a few times. This chain links TRBV6-2 or TRBV6-3 with TRBJ2-3, with TRBD2 matching 8 bases. This CDR3 has 15 amino acids. Losses at the gene ends were 6 bases for V and 5 bases for J; bases not matched to a gene: 10. CDR1 and CDR2 (germline): MNHEY, SVGEGT. The CDR3 DNA reads as TGTGCCAGCAGGCGGGAGGCATTGCGTGGAGATACGCAGTATTTT. Its translation: CASRREALRGDTQYF.

V is TRBV7-9 and J is TRBJ2-2; unclear D gene. V lost 3 bases and J 1 base, leaving 9 bases between the germline ends. CDR3 length: 15 residues. The germline V gene encodes CDR1 SEHNR and CDR2 FQNEAQ (reference sequence). This CDR3 reads CASSFRGQNTGELFF. CDR3 DNA: TGTGCCAGCAGCTTTCGAGGCCAGAACACCGGGGAGCTGTTTTTT.

This clonotype was found a few times. The chain employs TRBV19 and TRBJ2-4, with D unresolved. CDR3 size: 14 residues. Looked up from germline, CDR1 is LNHDA and CDR2 is SQIVND (reference sequence). V lost 1 base and J 8 bases, leaving 12 bases between the germline ends. The CDR3 nucleotides read TGTGCCAGTAGTATAGGCGGTCGGTGGGACATTCAGTACTTC. It yields the protein CASSIGGRWDIQYF.

CDR3 in DNA: TGTGCCAGCAGCTTGGACAGGACTGTTCAGCCCCAGCATTTT. As protein: CASSLDRTVQPQHF. V is TRBV5-5 and J is TRBJ1-5; maybe TRBD1 (5 bases). Trimming took 0 bases from V and 6 from J, leaving 10 bases between them. The CDR3 runs to 14 residues. The germline CDR1 and CDR2 sequences are SGHKS and YYEKEE (reference sequence). Filled out from reference TRBV5-5 and TRBJ1-5, the complete variable domain reads DAGVTQSPTHLIKTRGQQVTLRCSPISGHKSVSWYQQVLGQGPQFIFQYYEKEERGRGNFPDRFSARQFPNYSSELNVNALLLGDSALYLCASSLDRTVQPQHFGDGTRLSIL.

The chain carries TRBV20-1 and TRBJ2-3, with 8 bases lining up with TRBD2. The CDR3 spans 15 residues. V was clipped by 3 bases and J by 1 base; unmatched bases: 6. Germline assignment: CDR1 DFQATT and CDR2 SNEGSKA (reference sequence). CDR3 DNA: TGCAGTGCTAGGGTAGCGGGACGGGGCACAGATACGCAGTATTTT. Its protein product is CSARVAGRGTDTQYF.

The chain combines TRBV4-3 with TRBJ2-3; TRBD2 is a possible D gene (5 bases). CDR3 size: 13 residues. V dropped 4 bases and J dropped 4 bases, with 9 bases sitting between them. Germline V gives CDR1 LGHNA, CDR2 YSLEER. The CDR3 DNA is TGCGCCAGCAGCCCGAGGGAATCAGATACGCAGTATTTT. As protein: CASSPRESDTQYF.

The rearrangement joins TRBV23-1 to TRBJ2-7; D remains unclear. TRBV23-1 is reported as an ORF; its role is uncertain. This CDR3 has 12 residues. V dropped 3 bases and J dropped 6 bases, with 9 bases sitting between them. The CDR3 sequence is CASSHSNFEQYF. CDR3 nucleotides: TGCGCCAGCAGTCATTCCAATTTCGAGCAGTACTTC.

This clonotype was counted a few times. The chain carries TRBV28 and TRBJ2-1; D gene unclear. With 3 bases removed from V and 3 bases from J, the gap between germline ends came to 6 bases. The CDR3 consists of 13 residues. Germline V gene sequence: CDR1 MDHEN, CDR2 SYDVKM. CDR3: CASSFRVYNEQFF. CDR3 nucleotides: TGTGCCAGCAGTTTTCGGGTCTACAATGAGCAGTTCTTC.

This clonotype has just a few counts. V is TRBV25-1 and J is TRBJ2-5, with D hard to call. The CDR3 has 15 residues. Per germline, CDR1 MGHDK and CDR2 SYGVNS. V was trimmed by 8 bases and J by 7 bases, leaving 23 bases between them. CDR3: CASGDPWSPFATQYF. The CDR3 DNA sequence: TGTGCCAGCGGAGACCCGTGGTCCCCCTTCGCGACCCAGTACTTC. Based on the CDR3 plus reference TRBV25-1 and TRBJ2-5, the full variable domain is EADIYQTPRYLVIGTGKKITLECSQTMGHDKMYWYQQDPGMELHLIHYSYGVNSTEKGDLSSESTVSRIRTEHFPLTLESARPSHTSQYLCASGDPWSPFATQYFGPGTRLLVL.